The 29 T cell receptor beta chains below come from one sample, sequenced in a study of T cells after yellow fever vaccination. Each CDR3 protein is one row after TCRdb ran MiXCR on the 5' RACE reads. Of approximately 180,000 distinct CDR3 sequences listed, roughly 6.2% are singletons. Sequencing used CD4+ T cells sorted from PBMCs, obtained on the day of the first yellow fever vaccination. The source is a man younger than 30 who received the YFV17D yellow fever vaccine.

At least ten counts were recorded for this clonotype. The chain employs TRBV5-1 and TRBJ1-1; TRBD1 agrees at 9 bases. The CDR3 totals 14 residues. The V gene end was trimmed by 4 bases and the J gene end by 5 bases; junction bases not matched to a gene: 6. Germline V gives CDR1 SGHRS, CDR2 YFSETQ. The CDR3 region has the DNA TGCGCCAGCAGCCCACAGGGGGCGCAAACTGAAGCTTTCTTT. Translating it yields CASSPQGAQTEAFF.

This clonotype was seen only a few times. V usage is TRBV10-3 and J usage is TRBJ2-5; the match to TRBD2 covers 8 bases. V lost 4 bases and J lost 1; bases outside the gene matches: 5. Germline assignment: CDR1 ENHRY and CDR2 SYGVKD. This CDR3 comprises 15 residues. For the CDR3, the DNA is TGTGCCATCAGTGGCGCTAGCGGGCGCCAAGAGACCCAGTACTTC. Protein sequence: CAISGASGRQETQYF.

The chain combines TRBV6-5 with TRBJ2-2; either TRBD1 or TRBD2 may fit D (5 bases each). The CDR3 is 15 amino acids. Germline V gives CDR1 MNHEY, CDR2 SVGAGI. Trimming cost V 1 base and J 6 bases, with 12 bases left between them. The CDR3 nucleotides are TGTGCCAGCAGTTACTTAACTGGGACCGCCGGGGAGCTGTTTTTT. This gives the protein CASSYLTGTAGELFF.

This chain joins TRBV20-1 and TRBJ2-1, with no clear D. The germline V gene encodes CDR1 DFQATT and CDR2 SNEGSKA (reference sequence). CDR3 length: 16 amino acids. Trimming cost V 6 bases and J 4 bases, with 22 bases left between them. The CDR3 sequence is CSALGDSPSRYNEQFF. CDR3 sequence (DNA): TGCAGTGCCCTCGGAGATAGTCCCTCGAGATACAATGAGCAGTTCTTC.

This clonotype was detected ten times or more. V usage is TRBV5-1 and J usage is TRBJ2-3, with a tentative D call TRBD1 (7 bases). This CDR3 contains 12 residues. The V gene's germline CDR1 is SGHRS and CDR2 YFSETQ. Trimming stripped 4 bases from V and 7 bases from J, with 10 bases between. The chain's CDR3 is CASSAGQNTQYF. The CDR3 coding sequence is TGCGCCAGCAGCGCGGGACAGAATACGCAGTATTTT.

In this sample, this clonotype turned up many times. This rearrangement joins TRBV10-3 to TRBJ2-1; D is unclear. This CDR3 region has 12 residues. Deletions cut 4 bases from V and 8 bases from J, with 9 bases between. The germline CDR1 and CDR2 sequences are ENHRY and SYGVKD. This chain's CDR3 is CAISALGYEQFF. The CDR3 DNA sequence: TGTGCCATCAGTGCCCTAGGGTATGAGCAGTTCTTC.

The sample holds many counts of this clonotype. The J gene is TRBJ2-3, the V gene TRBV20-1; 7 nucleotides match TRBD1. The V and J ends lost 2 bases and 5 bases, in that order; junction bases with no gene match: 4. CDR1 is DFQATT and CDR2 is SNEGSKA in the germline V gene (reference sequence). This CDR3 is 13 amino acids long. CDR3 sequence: CSARSAGGDTQYF. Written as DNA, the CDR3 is TGCAGTGCTAGATCGGCAGGGGGAGATACGCAGTATTTT.

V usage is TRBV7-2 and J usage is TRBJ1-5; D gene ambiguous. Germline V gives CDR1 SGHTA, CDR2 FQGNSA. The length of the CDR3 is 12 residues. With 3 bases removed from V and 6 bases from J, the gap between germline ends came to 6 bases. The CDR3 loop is CASSFGPQPQHF. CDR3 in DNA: TGTGCCAGCAGCTTCGGGCCTCAGCCCCAGCATTTT.

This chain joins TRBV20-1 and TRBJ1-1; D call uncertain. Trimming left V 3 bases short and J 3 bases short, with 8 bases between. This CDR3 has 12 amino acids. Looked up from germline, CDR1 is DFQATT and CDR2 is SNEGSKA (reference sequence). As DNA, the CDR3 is TGCAGTGCTAGTACGGCCCACACTGAAGCTTTCTTT. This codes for CSASTAHTEAFF.

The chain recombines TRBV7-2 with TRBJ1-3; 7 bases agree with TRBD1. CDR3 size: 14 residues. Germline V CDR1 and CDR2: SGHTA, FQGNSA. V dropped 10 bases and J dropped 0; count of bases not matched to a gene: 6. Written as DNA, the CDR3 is TGTGCCAAAGGGACAGCCAGCTCTGGAAACACCATATATTTT. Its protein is CAKGTASSGNTIYF.

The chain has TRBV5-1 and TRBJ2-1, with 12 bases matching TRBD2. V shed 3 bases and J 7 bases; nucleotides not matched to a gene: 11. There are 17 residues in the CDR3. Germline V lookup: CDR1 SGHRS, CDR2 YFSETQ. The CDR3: CASSSTVTSGGINEQFF. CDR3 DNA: TGCGCCAGCAGCTCCACTGTGACTAGCGGGGGTATAAATGAGCAGTTCTTC.

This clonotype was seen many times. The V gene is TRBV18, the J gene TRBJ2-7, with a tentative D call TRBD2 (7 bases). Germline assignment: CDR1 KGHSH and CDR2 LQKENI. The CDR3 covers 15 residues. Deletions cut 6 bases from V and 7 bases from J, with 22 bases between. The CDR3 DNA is TGTGCCAGCTCCCATTCCCGGGGGGCTCGGGGTGAGCAGTACTTC. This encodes CASSHSRGARGEQYF.

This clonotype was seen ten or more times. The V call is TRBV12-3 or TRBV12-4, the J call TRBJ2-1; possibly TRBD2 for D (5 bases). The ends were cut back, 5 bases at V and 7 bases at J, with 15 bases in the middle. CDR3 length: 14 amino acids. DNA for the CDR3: TGTGCCAGCAGTCCAGAAAACCTAGCAAATGAGCAGTTCTTC. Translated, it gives CASSPENLANEQFF.

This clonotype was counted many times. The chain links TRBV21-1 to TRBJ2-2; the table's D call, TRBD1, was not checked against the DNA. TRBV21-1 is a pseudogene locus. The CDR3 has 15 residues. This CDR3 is CAKGQGERRTGELFF. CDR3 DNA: TGTGCCAAGGGACAGGGGGAGCGCCGAACCGGGGAGCTGTTTTTT.

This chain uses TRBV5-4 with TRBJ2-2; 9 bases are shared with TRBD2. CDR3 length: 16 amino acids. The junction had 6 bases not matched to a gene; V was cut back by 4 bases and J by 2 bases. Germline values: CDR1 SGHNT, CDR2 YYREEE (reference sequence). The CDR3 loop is CASSNKAGGNTGELFF. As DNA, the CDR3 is TGTGCCAGCAGCAACAAAGCGGGGGGAAACACCGGGGAGCTGTTTTTT.

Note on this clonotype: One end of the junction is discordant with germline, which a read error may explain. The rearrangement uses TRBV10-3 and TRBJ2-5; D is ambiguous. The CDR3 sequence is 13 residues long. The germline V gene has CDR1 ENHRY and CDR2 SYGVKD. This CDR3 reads CVISGINQETQYF. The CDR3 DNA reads TGTGTCATCAGTGGGATCAACCAAGAGACCCAGTACTTC.

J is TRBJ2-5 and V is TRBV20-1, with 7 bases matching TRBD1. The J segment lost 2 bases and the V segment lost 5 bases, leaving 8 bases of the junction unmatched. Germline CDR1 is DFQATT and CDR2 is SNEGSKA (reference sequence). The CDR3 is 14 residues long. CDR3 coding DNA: TGCAGTGCTCCTCCTCGGGACAGACAAGAGACCCAGTACTTC. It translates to CSAPPRDRQETQYF.

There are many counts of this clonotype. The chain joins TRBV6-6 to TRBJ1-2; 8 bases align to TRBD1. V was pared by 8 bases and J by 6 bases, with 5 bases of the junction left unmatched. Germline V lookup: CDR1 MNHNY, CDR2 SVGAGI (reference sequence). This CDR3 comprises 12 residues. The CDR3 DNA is TGTGCCAGCTCTCAGGGGGCGGATGGCTACACCTTC. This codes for CASSQGADGYTF.

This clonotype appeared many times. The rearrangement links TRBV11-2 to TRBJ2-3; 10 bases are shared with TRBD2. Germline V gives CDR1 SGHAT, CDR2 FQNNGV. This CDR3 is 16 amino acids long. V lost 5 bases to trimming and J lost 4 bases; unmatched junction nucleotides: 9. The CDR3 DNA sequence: TGTGCCAGCAGCCCCCCGCTAGCGGGGGCGGCAGATACGCAGTATTTT. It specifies CASSPPLAGAADTQYF.

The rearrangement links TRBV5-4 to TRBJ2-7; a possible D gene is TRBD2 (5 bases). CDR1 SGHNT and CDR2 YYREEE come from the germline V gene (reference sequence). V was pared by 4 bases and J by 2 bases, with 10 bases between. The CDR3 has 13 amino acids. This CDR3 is CASSTDFTYEQYF. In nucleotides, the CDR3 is TGTGCCAGCAGCACGGACTTCACCTACGAGCAGTACTTC.

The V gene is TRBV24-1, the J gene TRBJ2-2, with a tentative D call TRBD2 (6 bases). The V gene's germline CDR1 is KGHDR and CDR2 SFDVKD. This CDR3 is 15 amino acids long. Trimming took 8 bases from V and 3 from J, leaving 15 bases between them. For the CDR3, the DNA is TGTGCCACCATGGGGACTTGCGGGTACACCGGGGAGCTGTTTTTT. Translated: CATMGTCGYTGELFF.

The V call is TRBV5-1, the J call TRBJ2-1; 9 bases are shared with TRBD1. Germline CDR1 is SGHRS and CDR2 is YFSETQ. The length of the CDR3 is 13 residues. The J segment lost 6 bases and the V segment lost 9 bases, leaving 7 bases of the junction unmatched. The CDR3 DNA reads TGCGCCACCCGGACAGGGGACCCCAATGAGCAGTTCTTC. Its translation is CATRTGDPNEQFF.

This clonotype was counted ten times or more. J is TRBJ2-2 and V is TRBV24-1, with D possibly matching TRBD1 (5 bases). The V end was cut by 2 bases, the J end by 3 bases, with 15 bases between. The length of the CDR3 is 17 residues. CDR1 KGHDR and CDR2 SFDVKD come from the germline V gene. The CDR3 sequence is CATSDSGGRVDTGELFF. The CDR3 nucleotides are TGTGCCACCAGTGATTCCGGTGGCAGGGTAGACACCGGGGAGCTGTTTTTT.

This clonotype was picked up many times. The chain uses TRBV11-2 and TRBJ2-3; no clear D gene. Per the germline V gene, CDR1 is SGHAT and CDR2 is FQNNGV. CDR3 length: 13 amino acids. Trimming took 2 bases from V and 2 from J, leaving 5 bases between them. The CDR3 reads CASSLSHTDTQYF. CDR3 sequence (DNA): TGTGCCAGCAGCTTAAGTCACACAGATACGCAGTATTTT. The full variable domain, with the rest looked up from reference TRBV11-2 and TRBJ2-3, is EAGVAQSPRYKIIEKRQSVAFWCNPISGHATLYWYQQILGQGPKLLIQFQNNGVVDDSQLPKDRFSAERLKGVDSTLKIQPAKLEDSAVYLCASSLSHTDTQYFGPGTRLTVL.

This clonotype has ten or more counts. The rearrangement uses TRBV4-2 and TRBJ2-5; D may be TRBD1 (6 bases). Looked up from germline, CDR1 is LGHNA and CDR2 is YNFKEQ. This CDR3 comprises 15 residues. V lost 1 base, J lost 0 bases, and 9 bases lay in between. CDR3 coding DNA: TGTGCCAGCAGCCAAGGGACAGCGTACCAAGAGACCCAGTACTTC. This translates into CASSQGTAYQETQYF.

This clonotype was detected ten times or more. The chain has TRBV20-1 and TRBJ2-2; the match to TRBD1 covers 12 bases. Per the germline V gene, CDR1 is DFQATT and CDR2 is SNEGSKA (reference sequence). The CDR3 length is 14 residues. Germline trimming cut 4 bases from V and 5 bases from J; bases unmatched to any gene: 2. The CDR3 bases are TGCAGTGCTACGGGACAGGGGGCGACCGGGGAGCTGTTTTTT. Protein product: CSATGQGATGELFF.

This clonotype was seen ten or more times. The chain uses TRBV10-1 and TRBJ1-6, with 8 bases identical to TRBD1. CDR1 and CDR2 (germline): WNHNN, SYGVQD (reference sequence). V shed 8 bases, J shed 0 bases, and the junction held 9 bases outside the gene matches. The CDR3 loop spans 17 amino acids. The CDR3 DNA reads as TGCGCCAGCTCGTCCGGGACAGGTCGCTCCTATAATTCACCCCTCCACTTT. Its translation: CASSSGTGRSYNSPLHF.

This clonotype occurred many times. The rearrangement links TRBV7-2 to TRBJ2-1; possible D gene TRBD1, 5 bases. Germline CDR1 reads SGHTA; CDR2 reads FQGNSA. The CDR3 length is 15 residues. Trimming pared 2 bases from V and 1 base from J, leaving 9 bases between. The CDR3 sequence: CASSLMTESYNEQFF. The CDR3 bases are TGTGCCAGCAGCTTAATGACAGAATCCTACAATGAGCAGTTCTTC.

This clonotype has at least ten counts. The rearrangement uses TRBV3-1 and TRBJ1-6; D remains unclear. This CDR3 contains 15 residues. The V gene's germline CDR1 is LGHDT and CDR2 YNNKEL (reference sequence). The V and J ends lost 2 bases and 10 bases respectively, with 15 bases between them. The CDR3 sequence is CASSQNEGGGSPLHF. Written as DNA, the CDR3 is TGTGCCAGCAGCCAAAACGAAGGAGGAGGCTCACCCCTCCACTTT.